Shown below are 14 T cell receptor beta chains from a single sample sequenced in a study of cytomegalovirus exposure and HLA in healthy donors. PCR employed 60 Vbeta and 13 Jbeta primers. Data came from immunoSEQ multiplex PCR; TCRdb stores just in-frame clones and leaves some out. This table holds about 130,000 clones. The sequenced material came from PBMCs. These receptors all come from a woman between 55 and 75 years old in good health and CMV-seronegative.

The CDR3 protein is CASSRFGVSTDTQYF. CDR3 bases: TGTGCCAGCAGCCGATTCGGGGTGAGCACAGATACGCAGTATTTT. The V and J genes are TRBV28 and TRBJ2-3, with a possible D match to TRBD2 (5 bases). V lost 6 bases and J 0 bases, leaving 13 bases between the germline ends. Germline V lookup: CDR1 MDHEN, CDR2 SYDVKM. The CDR3 runs 15 residues.

The chain employs TRBV18 and TRBJ2-7, with 8 bases matching TRBD1. Per the germline V gene, CDR1 is KGHSH and CDR2 is LQKENI. CDR3 length: 16 residues. After removal of 2 bases from V and 0 bases from J, the junction contained 6 bases not matched to a gene. CDR3 in amino acids: CASSPNSGGLSYEQYF. The CDR3 bases are TGTGCCAGCTCACCAAACTCAGGGGGCCTCTCCTACGAGCAGTACTTC.

The chain combines TRBV9 with TRBJ2-1, with a weak D call TRBD1 (5 bases). The length of the CDR3 is 15 residues. Germline CDR1 SGDLS, CDR2 YYNGEE. Trimming took off 5 bases at V and 0 bases at J, with 12 bases between the two ends. As DNA, the CDR3 is TGTGCCAGCAGTCCTAGACAGAGCTCCTACAATGAGCAGTTCTTC. This encodes CASSPRQSSYNEQFF.

V is TRBV18 and J is TRBJ1-4; TRBD1 matches 8 bases. The CDR3 is made up of 15 amino acids. Germline CDR1 and CDR2: KGHSH and LQKENI. Trimming removed 2 bases from V and 8 bases from J; junction bases left unmatched: 7. CDR3 nucleotide sequence: TGTGCCAGCTCACCAACCCGGACAGGGTTGGAAAAACTGTTTTTT. Protein: CASSPTRTGLEKLFF.

The chain carries TRBV18 and TRBJ1-5, with D maybe TRBD1 (6 bases). The CDR3 is 15 residues long. Germline V gene data show CDR1 as KGHSH and CDR2 as LQKENI. With 2 bases removed from V and 4 bases from J, the gap between germline ends came to 12 bases. CDR3 region: CASSPSSGENQPQHF. The DNA of the CDR3 is TGTGCCAGCTCACCAAGCTCAGGGGAAAATCAGCCCCAGCATTTT.

The V call is TRBV2, the J call TRBJ2-1; D not resolved. Germline CDR1 SNHLY, CDR2 FYNNEI. Trimming left V 6 bases short and J 4 bases short, with 10 bases between. This CDR3 is 13 amino acids long. In DNA, the CDR3 is TGTGCCAGCAGGTCCTTAAATTACAATGAGCAGTTCTTC. Translation: CASRSLNYNEQFF.

The chain has TRBV2 and TRBJ2-5; maybe TRBD2 (10 bases). Trimming removed 6 bases from V and 5 bases from J, with 34 bases in between. Germline lookup yields CDR1 SNHLY and CDR2 FYNNEI. CDR3 length: 20 amino acids. The CDR3 nucleotides are TGTGCCAGCAGCCGGACAGGGGTCCAGCGGGGGGGCCGACGGGGGGAGACCCAGTACTTC. It specifies CASSRTGVQRGGRRGETQYF. Based on the CDR3 plus reference TRBV2 and TRBJ2-5, the full variable domain is EPEVTQTPSHQVTQMGQEVILRCVPISNHLYFYWYRQILGQKVEFLVSFYNNEISEKSEIFDDQFSVERPDGSNFTLKIRSTKLEDSAMYFCASSRTGVQRGGRRGETQYFGPGTRLLVL.

The rearrangement uses TRBV2 and TRBJ1-5; tentative D call: TRBD1 (6 bases). This CDR3 spans 15 amino acids. The germline V gene encodes CDR1 SNHLY and CDR2 FYNNEI. Trimming stripped 6 bases from V and 6 bases from J, with 18 bases between. DNA of the CDR3: TGTGCCAGCAGCAAGGACAGAAGGTCCCGTCAGCCCCAGCATTTT. Protein sequence: CASSKDRRSRQPQHF.

The chain joins TRBV28 to TRBJ1-6; D is possibly TRBD1 (6 bases). V was pared by 5 bases and J by 6 bases, with 8 bases between. The CDR3 spans 13 residues. The germline V gene encodes CDR1 MDHEN and CDR2 SYDVKM. The CDR3 bases are TGTGCCAGCAGTGGACAGCCTAATTCACCCCTCCACTTT. This codes for CASSGQPNSPLHF.

The chain recombines TRBV7-9 with TRBJ2-2, with a weak D call TRBD2 (5 bases). This CDR3 spans 12 amino acids. Germline loops: CDR1 SEHNR, CDR2 FQNEAQ (reference sequence). Deletions cut 5 bases from V and 5 bases from J, with 6 bases between. The CDR3 DNA reads as TGTGCCAGCAGCCGAGGGACCGGGGAGCTGTTTTTT. Its protein product is CASSRGTGELFF.

The chain employs TRBV5-1 and TRBJ1-2; TRBD1 matches 9 bases. Losses at the gene ends were 1 base for V and 3 bases for J; bases not matched to a gene: 4. This CDR3 comprises 15 residues. Germline V CDR1 and CDR2: SGHRS, YFSETQ. The CDR3 reads CASSLTGGADYGYTF. The CDR3 region has the DNA TGCGCCAGCAGCTTGACAGGGGGCGCGGACTATGGCTACACCTTC.

Of note for this clone: Other nucleotide sequences in the sample specify the same CDR3. The chain carries TRBV5-1 and TRBJ2-1; 10 positions agree with TRBD1. Germline CDR1 reads SGHRS; CDR2 reads YFSETQ. V shed 4 bases and J 6 bases; nucleotides not matched to a gene: 13. There are 17 residues in the CDR3. The CDR3 reads CASSMDRGSVSRNEQFF. The DNA of the CDR3 is TGCGCCAGCAGCATGGACAGGGGGTCAGTTTCCCGCAATGAGCAGTTCTTC.

V is TRBV5-6 and J is TRBJ2-7, with D unclear. The CDR3 sequence is 12 residues long. Trimming stripped 2 bases from V and 0 bases from J, with 3 bases between. In germline, CDR1 is SGHDT, CDR2 YYEEEE. The CDR3 reads CASSFSSYEQYF. The CDR3 nucleotides are TGTGCCAGCAGCTTCTCCTCCTACGAGCAGTACTTC.

The rearrangement uses TRBV7-9 and TRBJ2-7; TRBD1 is a possible D gene (5 bases). Trimming removed 1 base from V and 3 bases from J, with 7 bases in between. Per the germline V gene, CDR1 is SEHNR and CDR2 is FQNEAQ (reference sequence). This CDR3 spans 13 amino acids. The CDR3 DNA sequence: TGTGCCAGCAGCTTAGGGGGCCTCTACGAGCAGTACTTC. Encoded protein: CASSLGGLYEQYF.